Listed below are T cell receptor beta chains from one sample, sequenced in a study of CD8 T cells in ankylosing spondylitis. TCRdb processed the 5' RACE reads anew with MiXCR; each CDR3 protein has one entry. The repertoire holds some 800,000 distinct CDR3 sequences, with about 11% as singletons. The material sequenced was blood, either unsorted or a sorted T cell fraction (not recorded which). All receptors come from a male donor with ankylosing spondylitis. The CDR3 runs from the conserved cysteine through the conserved F or W. A D gene is named only where the DNA matches it firmly. The size field is filled for only some rows; it gives once, few, many or a size class.

size: few
V: TRBV18
D: -
J: TRBJ1-4
DNA: TGTGCCAGCTCACCTTGGACCCGGACTAATGAAAAACTGTTTTTT
CDR3: CASSPWTRTNEKLFF

size: few
V: TRBV6-1
D: TRBD2
J: TRBJ2-1
DNA: TGTGCCAGCAGTCCACTCCCGGGGAGGGGAGTGTTGAATGAGCAGTTCTTC
CDR3: CASSPLPGRGVLNEQFF

size: few
V: TRBV5-1
D: TRBD2
J: TRBJ2-5
DNA: TGCGCCAGCAGCTGGGGGGGGACGTCAGAGACCCAGTACTTC
CDR3: CASSWGGTSETQYF

size: few
V: TRBV15
D: -
J: TRBJ1-1
DNA: TGTGCCACCAGCAGAGATGGTGCGGGTTGGGGTGCTGAAGCTTTCTTT
CDR3: CATSRDGAGWGAEAFF

size: -
V: TRBV15
D: TRBD1
J: TRBJ1-5
DNA: TGTGCCACCAGCACACAACAGGGGGCGGATCAGCCCCAGCATTTT
CDR3: CATSTQQGADQPQHF

size: many
V: TRBV29-1
D: TRBD1
J: TRBJ2-7
DNA: TGCAGCGCCGGGACAGGGTTTCCCAACTCCTACGAGCAGTACTTC
CDR3: CSAGTGFPNSYEQYF

size: many
V: TRBV12-3/TRBV12-4
D: TRBD1
J: TRBJ1-6
DNA: TGTGCCAGCAGTTTGACAGGGACCCATTCACCCCTCCACTTT
CDR3: CASSLTGTHSPLHF

size: -
V: TRBV5-6
D: -
J: TRBJ1-5
DNA: TGTGCCAGCAGCTTGCAAGGGGAATGGAGTCAGCCCCAGCATTTT
CDR3: CASSLQGEWSQPQHF

size: -
V: TRBV9
D: TRBD2
J: TRBJ2-1
DNA: TGTGCCAGCAGCGTCTCTAGCGGGCCTTACAATGAGCAGTTCTTC
CDR3: CASSVSSGPYNEQFF

size: -
V: TRBV29-1
D: -
J: TRBJ1-5
DNA: TGCAGCGTTGTTCAGGGACCCGGCAATCAGCCCCAGCATTTT
CDR3: CSVVQGPGNQPQHF

size: -
V: TRBV5-4
D: -
J: TRBJ2-7
DNA: TGTGCCAGCAGCTTGTATCCCGGGCCCCGACAAGGATTCACGGTCTACGAGCAGTACTTC
CDR3: CASSLYPGPRQGFTVYEQYF

size: -
V: TRBV6-1
D: -
J: TRBJ1-5
DNA: TGTGCCAGCAGCCCAGTGGGCAATCAGCCCCAGCATTTT
CDR3: CASSPVGNQPQHF

size: few
V: TRBV6-2/TRBV6-3
D: -
J: TRBJ1-5
DNA: TGTGCCAGCAGGGAAGGCGGACGGATTAATCAGCCCCAGCATTTT
CDR3: CASREGGRINQPQHF

size: few
V: TRBV29-1
D: -
J: TRBJ2-3
DNA: TGCAGCGTGGCCTCCGGGGCCGGCCACAGAATAGATACGCAGTATTTT
CDR3: CSVASGAGHRIDTQYF